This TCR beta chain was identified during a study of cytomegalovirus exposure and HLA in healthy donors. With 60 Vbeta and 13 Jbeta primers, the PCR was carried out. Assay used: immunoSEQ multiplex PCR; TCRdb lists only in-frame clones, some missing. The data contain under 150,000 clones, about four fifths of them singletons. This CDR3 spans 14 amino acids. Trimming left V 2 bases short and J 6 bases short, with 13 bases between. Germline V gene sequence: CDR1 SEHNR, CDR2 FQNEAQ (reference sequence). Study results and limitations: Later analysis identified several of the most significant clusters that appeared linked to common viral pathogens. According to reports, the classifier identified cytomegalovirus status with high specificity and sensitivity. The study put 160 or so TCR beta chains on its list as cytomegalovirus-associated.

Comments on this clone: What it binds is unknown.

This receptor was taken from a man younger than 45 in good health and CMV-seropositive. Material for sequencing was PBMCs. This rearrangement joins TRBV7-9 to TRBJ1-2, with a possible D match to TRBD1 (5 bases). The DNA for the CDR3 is TGTGCCAGCAGCTTATCGCCGCTGGGGCATGGCTACACCTTC. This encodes CASSLSPLGHGYTF.